The present TCR beta chain was sequenced within a study of T cell responses to AZD1222 COVID-19 vaccine. Profiling relied on immunoSEQ multiplex PCR, and the TCRdb table lists in-frame clones only, not all of them. The sample gives 75,000 to 95,000 clones, 90% of which show up once; under 5% is in the top ten. J gave up 5 bases and V 5 bases, and 6 bases lay outside the gene matches. Germline loops: CDR1 MNHEY, CDR2 SVGEGT. The CDR3 sequence is 14 residues long. Study results and caveats: Baseline serology detected seropositivity in only 6 or 7 AZD1222 recipients. When two AZD1222 doses had been given, Spike-specific TCR breadth and depth rose.

With respect to this clone: Its antigen is not identified.

Specimen: peripheral blood, collected on day 0 of AZD1222 vaccination. This rearrangement joins TRBV6-2 or TRBV6-3 to TRBJ1-5, with TRBD1 matching over 7 bases. The TCR sequence derives from an adult in good health. DNA for the CDR3: TGTGCCAGCAGTCTCCCGACAGGGTATCAGCCCCAGCATTTT. Protein: CASSLPTGYQPQHF.